What follows is one T cell receptor (beta chain) and its context. This sample stems from a study of T cell changes during pregnancy in multiple sclerosis. Method: immunoSEQ multiplex PCR; TCRdb's copy keeps in-frame clones and lacks some. The data hold roughly 60,000 clones, with 90% to 95% observed a single time. The sample here was peripheral blood, taken before pregnancy. This clonotype originated in a female donor with multiple sclerosis, enrolled in a pregnancy study.

The CDR3 sequence: CASSSLGGIGETQYF. Written as DNA, the CDR3 is TGTGCCAGCAGCTCCCTGGGGGGGATCGGAGAGACCCAGTACTTC. The gene calls are TRBV9 and TRBJ2-5, with 7 bases aligning to TRBD2. The CDR3 is 15 residues long. The ends lost 4 bases at V and 4 bases at J; junction bases unmatched: 10. Germline V gene sequence: CDR1 SGDLS, CDR2 YYNGEE.